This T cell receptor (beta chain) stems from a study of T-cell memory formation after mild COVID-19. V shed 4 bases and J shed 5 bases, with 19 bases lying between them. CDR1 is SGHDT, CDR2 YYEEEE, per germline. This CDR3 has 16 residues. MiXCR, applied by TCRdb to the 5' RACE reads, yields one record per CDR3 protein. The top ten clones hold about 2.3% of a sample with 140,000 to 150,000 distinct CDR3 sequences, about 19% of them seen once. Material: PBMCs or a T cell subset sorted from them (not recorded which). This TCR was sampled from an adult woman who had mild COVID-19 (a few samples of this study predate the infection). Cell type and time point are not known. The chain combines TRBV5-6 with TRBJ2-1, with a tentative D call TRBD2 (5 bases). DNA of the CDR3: TGTGCCAGCAGCCGGTGGGGTACGGAGCGGAACAATGAGCAGTTCTTC. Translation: CASSRWGTERNNEQFF.